This T cell receptor beta chain was found in a study of blood T cells in healthy people across ages. At the level of the study: About one barcoded TCR beta cDNA was captured per two T cells.

For this clonotype: Since the CDR3 does not end with the conserved phenylalanine or tryptophan, this likely comes from a read error.

Looked up from germline, CDR1 is DFQATT and CDR2 is SNEGSKA (reference sequence). The CDR3 consists of 14 residues. The junction had 7 bases not matched to a gene; V was cut back by 3 bases and J by 2 bases. Those donating, healthy Caucasian individuals from Russia, were aged about 6 to 90. A J-beta primer mix and a sample-barcoded 5' primer were used in a second PCR of roughly 6 to 11 cycles. One entry per CDR3 protein results from TCRdb running MiXCR on the 5' RACE reads. Of 760,000 or so distinct CDR3 sequences in the sample, around 25% were seen once. These data also featured in a second study, about T cells of mothers and their children. From that study: Related mother-child pairs shared slightly more overlap than unrelated pairs, but the difference was non-significant.

This sequence joins TRBV20-1 and TRBJ2-7; 7 positions agree with TRBD2. This receptor was obtained from a boy aged 10-17 years in good health. The sample comprised blood. CDR3 residues: CSASEKRGPYEQYL. The CDR3 DNA is TGCAGTGCTAGTGAAAAGCGGGGACCCTACGAGCAGTACCTC.